Listed below are T cell receptor beta chains from one sample, sequenced in a study of T cell responses to AZD1222 COVID-19 vaccine. Measured with immunoSEQ multiplex PCR; TCRdb has only the in-frame clones, and not every one. Of around 140,000 clones listed, 85% to 95% are singletons. The material was peripheral blood, obtained on day 0 of AZD1222 vaccination. The receptors stem from an adult in good health. Both conserved end residues are part of each CDR3. The order of the fields is D gene, V gene, J gene, clone size, CDR3 DNA, CDR3 protein. A D gene is named only where the DNA matches it firmly. Clone size appears in some rows only: once, few, many, or a class for an expanded clone.

d_gene: .; v_gene: TRBV2; j_gene: TRBJ1-1; abundance: .; CDR3nt: TGTGCCAGCAGTGAAGCGCTTAGGGGGTACACTGAAGCTTTCTTT; CDR3aa: CASSEALRGYTEAFF
d_gene: .; v_gene: TRBV15; j_gene: TRBJ1-1; abundance: .; CDR3nt: TGTGCCACCAGCAGAGATCCCGAGACTTTGAACACTGAAGCTTTCTTT; CDR3aa: CATSRDPETLNTEAFF
d_gene: TRBD1; v_gene: TRBV5-8; j_gene: TRBJ2-4; abundance: .; CDR3nt: TGTGCCAGCAGCTTGAGTACAGGGGGCATTGTGTACTTC; CDR3aa: CASSLSTGGIVYF
d_gene: TRBD1; v_gene: TRBV4-1; j_gene: TRBJ1-6; abundance: .; CDR3nt: TGCGCCAGCAGCTCTCGGACAGGGGCGGTCAATTCACCCCTCCACTTT; CDR3aa: CASSSRTGAVNSPLHF
d_gene: TRBD2; v_gene: TRBV30; j_gene: TRBJ2-2; abundance: .; CDR3nt: TGTGCCTGCGCGGGGGGAGCGAACACCGGGGAGCTGTTTTTT; CDR3aa: CACAGGANTGELFF
d_gene: .; v_gene: TRBV29-1; j_gene: TRBJ1-2; abundance: .; CDR3nt: TGCAGCGTTGAAAGGGGGGCGCAGGGCTCTAACTATGGCTACACCTTC; CDR3aa: CSVERGAQGSNYGYTF
d_gene: .; v_gene: TRBV7-9; j_gene: TRBJ2-7; abundance: .; CDR3nt: TGTGCCAGCAGCTTAGCGCCAAAAGGGGGGACCTCCTACGAGCAGTACTTC; CDR3aa: CASSLAPKGGTSYEQYF
d_gene: .; v_gene: TRBV5-1; j_gene: TRBJ1-1; abundance: .; CDR3nt: TGCGCCAGCAGCCCAAACACCGGGAGGAACACTGAAGCTTTCTTT; CDR3aa: CASSPNTGRNTEAFF
d_gene: .; v_gene: TRBV9; j_gene: TRBJ1-6; abundance: .; CDR3nt: TGTGCCAGCAGCGTAGCCGAGGGTCCCCTCCACTTT; CDR3aa: CASSVAEGPLHF
d_gene: TRBD1; v_gene: TRBV10-1; j_gene: TRBJ2-7; abundance: .; CDR3nt: TGCGCCAGTCGGGACAGGGCTAATCGCGAGCAGTACTTC; CDR3aa: CASRDRANREQYF
d_gene: TRBD2; v_gene: TRBV11-3; j_gene: TRBJ2-7; abundance: .; CDR3nt: TGTGCCAGCAGCTTAGGTGGCCTAGCGGGAGGATCCTACGAGCAGTACTTC; CDR3aa: CASSLGGLAGGSYEQYF
d_gene: .; v_gene: TRBV18; j_gene: TRBJ2-1; abundance: .; CDR3nt: TGTGCCAGCTCACCAGACGTGTCCTACAATGAGCAGTTCTTC; CDR3aa: CASSPDVSYNEQFF
d_gene: TRBD1; v_gene: TRBV10-3; j_gene: TRBJ1-2; abundance: .; CDR3nt: TGTGCCATCAGTGGACAGGGGCCTAACTATGGCTACACCTTC; CDR3aa: CAISGQGPNYGYTF
d_gene: TRBD1; v_gene: TRBV5-1; j_gene: TRBJ1-2; abundance: .; CDR3nt: TGCGCCAGCAGCTTGGGGCAGGGGGACTATGGCTACACCTTC; CDR3aa: CASSLGQGDYGYTF
d_gene: TRBD2; v_gene: TRBV6-2/TRBV6-3; j_gene: TRBJ2-3; abundance: .; CDR3nt: TGTGCCAGCAGTTACTCGGGACTAGCCGCTAGCACAGATACGCAGTATTTT; CDR3aa: CASSYSGLAASTDTQYF
d_gene: TRBD1; v_gene: TRBV5-4; j_gene: TRBJ1-5; abundance: .; CDR3nt: TGTGCCAGCAGCTTACAGGGGGCAGTGCAGCCCCAGCATTTT; CDR3aa: CASSLQGAVQPQHF
d_gene: TRBD1; v_gene: TRBV7-2; j_gene: TRBJ2-5; abundance: once; CDR3nt: TGTGCCAGCAGTTTTACAGGGGCCCCCCCCCAAGAGACCCAGTACTTC; CDR3aa: CASSFTGAPPQETQYF